This TCR beta chain was recovered during a study of blood T cell repertoires in COVID-19. Germline-derived CDR1 and CDR2 are LNHDA and SQIVND (reference sequence). After removal of 3 bases from V and 4 bases from J, the junction contained 1 base not matched to a gene. The CDR3 spans 15 residues. Original methodology: Cell counts per sample came from amplifying reference gene primers. Method: immunoSEQ multiplex PCR; TCRdb's copy keeps in-frame clones and lacks some. The V and J calls and clone size come from that table; D and trimming were worked out from the DNA. The data contain fewer than 85,000 clones, approximately 85% of them singletons.

The chain carries TRBV19 and TRBJ2-2, with 11 bases lining up with TRBD1. The sequence was collected from a human donor in a cohort sampled during active COVID-19. The sequenced sample was peripheral blood. The CDR3 protein is CASSIGTGGTGELFF. CDR3 sequence (DNA): TGTGCCAGTAGTATCGGGACAGGGGGCACCGGGGAGCTGTTTTTT. Looking up the rest from reference TRBV19 and TRBJ2-2 gives the full variable domain: DGGITQSPKYLFRKEGQNVTLSCEQNLNHDAMYWYRQDPGQGLRLIYYSQIVNDFQKGDIAEGYSVSREKKESFPLTVTSAQKNPTAFYLCASSIGTGGTGELFFGEGSRLTVL.